These T cell receptor beta chains were read from a single sample in a study of cytomegalovirus exposure and HLA in healthy donors. TCRdb's copy holds only in-frame clones and misses some; the assay was immunoSEQ multiplex PCR. Its clone listing holds about 34,000 clones. Sequenced input: PBMCs. The source is a middle-aged woman in good health and CMV-seropositive. Both conserved end residues are part of each CDR3. D genes are given only for firm matches.

v_gene: TRBV19
len: 15
j_gene: TRBJ1-2
d_gene: TRBD1
CDR3aa: CASSGTAVTPYGYTF
CDR3nt: TGTGCCAGTAGTGGGACAGCGGTAACCCCCTATGGCTACACCTTC

v_gene: TRBV11-2
len: 14
j_gene: TRBJ2-7
d_gene: NA
CDR3aa: CASTVATGGHEQYF
CDR3nt: TGTGCCAGCACCGTAGCGACAGGCGGCCACGAGCAGTACTTC

v_gene: TRBV2
len: 18
j_gene: TRBJ1-5
d_gene: TRBD1
CDR3aa: CASSGVGQGLSSNQPQHF
CDR3nt: TGTGCCAGCAGTGGGGTGGGACAGGGATTGAGTAGCAATCAGCCCCAGCATTTT

v_gene: TRBV28
len: 14
j_gene: TRBJ1-1
d_gene: NA
CDR3aa: CASSPGTPNTEAFF
CDR3nt: TGTGCCAGCAGTCCCGGGACACCGAACACTGAAGCTTTCTTT

v_gene: TRBV4-2
len: 16
j_gene: TRBJ1-2
d_gene: TRBD1
CDR3aa: CASSQDSGGGSYGYTF
CDR3nt: TGTGCCAGCAGCCAAGATTCAGGGGGTGGAAGCTATGGCTACACCTTC

v_gene: TRBV5-6
len: 15
j_gene: TRBJ2-5
d_gene: NA
CDR3aa: CASSLGSPGVETQYF
CDR3nt: TGTGCCAGCAGCTTGGGCAGCCCGGGGGTAGAGACCCAGTACTTC

v_gene: TRBV2
len: 11
j_gene: TRBJ2-7
d_gene: TRBD2
CDR3aa: CASSERGGKYF
CDR3nt: TGTGCCAGCAGTGAAAGGGGAGGGAAGTACTTC

v_gene: TRBV9
len: 16
j_gene: TRBJ1-1
d_gene: NA
CDR3aa: CASSVTGQTGGAEAFF
CDR3nt: TGTGCCAGCAGCGTGACCGGACAGACGGGAGGGGCTGAAGCTTTCTTT

v_gene: TRBV9
len: 18
j_gene: TRBJ2-3
d_gene: TRBD2
CDR3aa: CASSTSGGALAITDTQYF
CDR3nt: TGTGCCAGCAGCACCAGCGGGGGGGCTCTAGCGATCACAGATACGCAGTATTTT

v_gene: TRBV5-4
len: 14
j_gene: TRBJ2-3
d_gene: NA
CDR3aa: CASSPAGPTDTQYF
CDR3nt: TGTGCCAGCAGCCCGGCAGGGCCCACAGATACGCAGTATTTT

v_gene: TRBV5-1
len: 15
j_gene: TRBJ2-3
d_gene: NA
CDR3aa: CASSLEQGWTDTQYF
CDR3nt: TGCGCCAGCAGCTTGGAGCAGGGGTGGACAGATACGCAGTATTTT

v_gene: TRBV5-1
len: 14
j_gene: TRBJ1-3
d_gene: NA
CDR3aa: CASKTGFSGNTIYF
CDR3nt: TGCGCCAGCAAGACAGGTTTCTCTGGAAACACCATATATTTT

v_gene: TRBV19
len: 16
j_gene: TRBJ2-6
d_gene: TRBD1
CDR3aa: CASSTQGISGANVLTF
CDR3nt: TGTGCCAGTAGTACACAGGGGATCTCTGGGGCCAACGTCCTGACTTTC

v_gene: TRBV7-9
len: 17
j_gene: TRBJ1-2
d_gene: TRBD1
CDR3aa: CASSLALSGQGHYGYTF
CDR3nt: TGTGCCAGCAGCCTAGCACTCAGCGGACAGGGGCACTATGGCTACACCTTC

v_gene: TRBV28
len: 15
j_gene: TRBJ2-7
d_gene: TRBD2
CDR3aa: CASTPTSVSSYEQYF
CDR3nt: TGTGCCAGCACCCCTACTAGCGTTAGCTCCTACGAGCAGTACTTC

v_gene: TRBV6-6
len: 16
j_gene: TRBJ2-7
d_gene: TRBD1
CDR3aa: CASRAGTELFSYEQYF
CDR3nt: TGTGCCAGCAGGGCCGGGACAGAACTCTTCTCCTACGAGCAGTACTTC

v_gene: TRBV4-1
len: 14
j_gene: TRBJ2-5
d_gene: TRBD2
CDR3aa: CASSQASGKETQYF
CDR3nt: TGCGCCAGCAGCCAAGCCAGCGGGAAAGAGACCCAGTACTTC

v_gene: TRBV19
len: 16
j_gene: TRBJ1-5
d_gene: NA
CDR3aa: CASSKQTGNANQPQHF
CDR3nt: TGTGCCAGTAGTAAACAAACAGGCAATGCCAATCAGCCCCAGCATTTT

v_gene: TRBV7-3
len: 15
j_gene: TRBJ2-3
d_gene: TRBD2
CDR3aa: CASSSSGAITDTQYF
CDR3nt: TGTGCCAGCAGCTCGAGCGGGGCGATTACAGATACGCAGTATTTT

v_gene: TRBV2
len: 13
j_gene: TRBJ1-5
d_gene: TRBD1
CDR3aa: CASSGQVDQPQHF
CDR3nt: TGTGCCAGCAGCGGACAGGTGGATCAGCCCCAGCATTTT

v_gene: TRBV6-6
len: 15
j_gene: TRBJ1-2
d_gene: NA
CDR3aa: CASSWGGAGDYGYTF
CDR3nt: TGTGCCAGCAGCTGGGGGGGGGCCGGGGACTATGGCTACACCTTC

v_gene: TRBV2
len: 14
j_gene: TRBJ1-3
d_gene: TRBD1
CDR3aa: CASSLGGAGNTIYF
CDR3nt: TGTGCCAGCAGTCTAGGGGGCGCCGGAAACACCATATATTTT

v_gene: TRBV5-1
len: 16
j_gene: TRBJ2-1
d_gene: TRBD2
CDR3aa: CASSLTGLAGEDEQFF
CDR3nt: TGCGCCAGCAGCTTAACCGGACTAGCGGGAGAGGATGAGCAGTTCTTC

v_gene: TRBV13
len: 14
j_gene: TRBJ1-1
d_gene: TRBD1
CDR3aa: CASSSDRGNTEAFF
CDR3nt: TGTGCCAGCAGCTCGGACAGGGGCAACACTGAAGCTTTCTTT

v_gene: TRBV9
len: 15
j_gene: TRBJ2-5
d_gene: TRBD1
CDR3aa: CASSADGRGRETQYF
CDR3nt: TGTGCCAGCAGCGCCGACGGCAGGGGGCGGGAGACCCAGTACTTC

v_gene: TRBV5-1
len: 14
j_gene: TRBJ1-4
d_gene: NA
CDR3aa: CASSLDGSNEKLFF
CDR3nt: TGCGCCAGCAGCTTGGACGGTAGTAATGAAAAACTGTTTTTT

v_gene: TRBV5-8
len: 14
j_gene: TRBJ2-3
d_gene: NA
CDR3aa: CASSFSGSTDTQYF
CDR3nt: TGTGCCAGCAGCTTTTCAGGGAGCACAGATACGCAGTATTTT

v_gene: TRBV28
len: 14
j_gene: TRBJ2-1
d_gene: NA
CDR3aa: CASSLFAGPNEQFF
CDR3nt: TGTGCCAGCAGTTTATTTGCAGGTCCGAATGAGCAGTTCTTC

v_gene: TRBV9
len: 17
j_gene: TRBJ2-1
d_gene: TRBD2
CDR3aa: CASSVGAGARGVGEQFF
CDR3nt: TGTGCCAGCAGCGTCGGCGCGGGTGCGCGGGGGGTTGGTGAGCAGTTCTTC

v_gene: TRBV16
len: 15
j_gene: TRBJ1-6
d_gene: NA
CDR3aa: CASSQSRGASSPLHF
CDR3nt: TGTGCCAGCAGCCAATCGCGCGGGGCAAGTTCACCCCTCCACTTT

v_gene: TRBV30
len: 14
j_gene: TRBJ2-7
d_gene: NA
CDR3aa: CAWSVSRGPYEQYF
CDR3nt: TGTGCCTGGAGTGTTAGCAGGGGCCCCTACGAGCAGTACTTC

v_gene: TRBV29-1
len: 14
j_gene: TRBJ2-3
d_gene: TRBD2
CDR3aa: CSARTSGSTDTQYF
CDR3nt: TGCAGCGCTAGGACTAGCGGGAGCACAGATACGCAGTATTTT

v_gene: TRBV5-5
len: 15
j_gene: TRBJ2-1
d_gene: TRBD2
CDR3aa: CASSSGTSGRNEQFF
CDR3nt: TGTGCCAGCAGCTCCGGGACTAGCGGGAGAAATGAGCAGTTCTTC

v_gene: TRBV7-3
len: 18
j_gene: TRBJ2-3
d_gene: TRBD2
CDR3aa: CASSLGASGSRSTDTQYF
CDR3nt: TGTGCCAGCAGCTTGGGGGCTAGCGGGAGTCGGAGCACAGATACGCAGTATTTT

v_gene: TRBV6-6
len: 14
j_gene: TRBJ1-4
d_gene: NA
CDR3aa: CASSLRGSGEKLFF
CDR3nt: TGTGCCAGCAGCCTCAGGGGAAGCGGTGAAAAACTGTTTTTT

v_gene: TRBV7-9
len: 19
j_gene: TRBJ2-7
d_gene: TRBD1
CDR3aa: CASSSGTTYTGGFPYEQYF
CDR3nt: TGTGCCAGCAGCTCGGGAACAACATACACAGGGGGCTTTCCCTACGAGCAGTACTTC

v_gene: TRBV18
len: 17
j_gene: TRBJ2-1
d_gene: NA
CDR3aa: CASSPPGGGALYNEQFF
CDR3nt: TGTGCCAGCTCACCACCGGGAGGGGGGGCCCTCTACAATGAGCAGTTCTTC

v_gene: TRBV28
len: 14
j_gene: TRBJ2-7
d_gene: TRBD1
CDR3aa: CASSFPNRGYEQYF
CDR3nt: TGTGCCAGCAGTTTCCCTAACAGGGGCTACGAGCAGTACTTC

v_gene: TRBV30
len: 15
j_gene: TRBJ2-3
d_gene: TRBD2
CDR3aa: CAWSGGGTNTDTQYF
CDR3nt: TGTGCCTGGAGTGGGGGGGGAACCAACACAGATACGCAGTATTTT

v_gene: TRBV18
len: 14
j_gene: TRBJ1-2
d_gene: TRBD1
CDR3aa: CASSNGQGAGGYTF
CDR3nt: TGTGCCAGCTCAAACGGACAGGGGGCTGGTGGCTACACCTTC

v_gene: TRBV6-1
len: 14
j_gene: TRBJ1-1
d_gene: NA
CDR3aa: CASNDRSSNTEAFF
CDR3nt: TGTGCCAGCAATGACAGGTCTTCGAACACTGAAGCTTTCTTT

v_gene: TRBV20-1
len: 11
j_gene: TRBJ2-1
d_gene: NA
CDR3aa: CSARIPQGQFF
CDR3nt: TGCAGTGCTAGGATACCACAGGGCCAGTTCTTC

v_gene: TRBV7-6
len: 14
j_gene: TRBJ2-1
d_gene: NA
CDR3aa: CASSLDRVRDEQFF
CDR3nt: TGTGCCAGCAGCTTAGACAGGGTCCGGGATGAGCAGTTCTTC

v_gene: TRBV7-8
len: 16
j_gene: TRBJ1-2
d_gene: TRBD1
CDR3aa: CASSPISGQGATGYTF
CDR3nt: TGTGCCAGCAGCCCGATTAGCGGACAGGGGGCGACTGGCTACACCTTC

v_gene: TRBV28
len: 16
j_gene: TRBJ2-3
d_gene: NA
CDR3aa: CASSLIGRTIRDTQYF
CDR3nt: TGTGCCAGCAGTTTAATTGGGCGTACGATCCGGGATACGCAGTATTTT